This entry features one T cell receptor (beta chain) sequence. Its antigen is not known. Ophthalmopathy donors showed moderate-to-severe activity, CAS ≥3, NOSPECS ≥4 and a duration under 3 months. The data stem from a study of Graves' ophthalmopathy and Graves' hyperthyroidism. Study-wide points: In predicting ophthalmopathy progression, the model reached approximately 70% sensitivity and under 75% specificity.

Scientists amplified the TCR beta CDR3 regions from RNA transcripts. RT-PCR with HTBI primers came first, then second-round multiplex PCR. TCRdb passed the multiplex PCR reads through MiXCR, listing each CDR3 protein once. The sample includes around 400,000 distinct CDR3 sequences, around 19% seen only once; the top ten take 1.6%. The TCR sequence derives from a woman between 18 and 29 years old with Graves' ophthalmopathy. The sequencing sample was made of peripheral blood.

The CDR3 loop is CASVSPYSNQPQHF. The CDR3 DNA is TGTGCCAGCGTCAGCCCCTATAGCAATCAGCCCCAGCATTTT. V is TRBV25-1 and J is TRBJ1-5; no clear D gene. The germline V and J ends were trimmed by 8 bases and 0 bases, with 11 bases remaining between them. Germline V CDR1 and CDR2: MGHDK, SYGVNS. The CDR3 is 14 residues long.